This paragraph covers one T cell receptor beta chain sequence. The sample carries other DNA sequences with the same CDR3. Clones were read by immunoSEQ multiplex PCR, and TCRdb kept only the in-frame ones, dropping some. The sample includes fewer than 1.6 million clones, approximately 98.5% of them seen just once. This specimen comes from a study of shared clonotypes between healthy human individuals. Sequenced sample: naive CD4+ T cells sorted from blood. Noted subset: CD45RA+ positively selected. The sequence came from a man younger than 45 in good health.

CDR3 residues: CASSLGGSGANVLTF. The CDR3 DNA sequence: TGTGCCAGCAGCTTAGGGGGCTCTGGGGCCAACGTCCTGACTTTC. The chain employs TRBV11-3 and TRBJ2-6, with D unresolved. The V and J ends lost 1 base and 0 bases respectively, with 4 bases between them. Germline-derived CDR1 and CDR2 are SGHNT and YENEEA. The CDR3 runs 15 residues.